This T cell receptor (beta chain) came from a study of T cell responses to AZD1222 COVID-19 vaccine. Study-wide results and caveats: Increased Spike-specific TCR breadth and depth were observed after two AZD1222 doses. Clonal diversity was possibly underestimated, and the donors were mostly white British, with more females. Dominant CD4 TCR responses targeted spike regions 160-218 and 743-854. Repertoires were sampled only after the peak T cell response.

This CDR3 has 17 amino acids. V was pared by 5 bases and J by 6 bases, with 14 bases of the junction left unmatched. From germline, CDR1 is SEHNR and CDR2 FQNEAQ (reference sequence). With regard to this clone: The antigen is not known.

Method: immunoSEQ multiplex PCR; TCRdb's copy keeps in-frame clones and lacks some. The sample consists of 80,000 to 95,000 clones, 85% to 90% of them appearing once. The specimen comprised peripheral blood, sampled on day 0 of AZD1222 vaccination. This sequence was found in an adult in good health. The V call is TRBV7-9, the J call TRBJ1-2, with TRBD1 matching 11 bases. CDR3 residues: CASSTEPEGTGGNGYTF. The CDR3 DNA follows: TGTGCCAGCAGCACCGAACCAGAAGGGACAGGGGGAAATGGCTACACCTTC.